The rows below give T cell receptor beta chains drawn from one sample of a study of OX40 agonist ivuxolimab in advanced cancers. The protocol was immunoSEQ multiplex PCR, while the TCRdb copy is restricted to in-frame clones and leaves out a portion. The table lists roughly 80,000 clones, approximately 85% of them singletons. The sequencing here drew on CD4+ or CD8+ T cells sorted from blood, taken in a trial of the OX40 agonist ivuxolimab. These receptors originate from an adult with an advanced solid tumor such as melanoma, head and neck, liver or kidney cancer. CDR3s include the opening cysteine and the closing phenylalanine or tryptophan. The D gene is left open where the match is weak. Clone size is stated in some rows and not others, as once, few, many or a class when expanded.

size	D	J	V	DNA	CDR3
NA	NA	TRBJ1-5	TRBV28	TGTGCCAGCAGACAGGGAGGAGGCAATCAGCCCCAGCATTTT	CASRQGGGNQPQHF
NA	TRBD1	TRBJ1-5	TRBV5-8	TGTGCCAGCAGCTCCAGGGGGCCCCAGCCCCAGCATTTT	CASSSRGPQPQHF
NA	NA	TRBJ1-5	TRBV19	TGTGCCAGTAGTATAGATCGAGGTCAGCCCCAGCATTTT	CASSIDRGQPQHF
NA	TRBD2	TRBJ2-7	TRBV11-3	TGTGCCAGCAGCCCCTGGGAGCGGGGGGAGCAGTACTTC	CASSPWERGEQYF
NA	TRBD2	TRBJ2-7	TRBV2	TGTGCCAGCAGCCCGGGAGGGCCCGTCTACGAGCAGTACTTC	CASSPGGPVYEQYF
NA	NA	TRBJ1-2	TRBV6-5	TGTGCCAGCAGTTCAGGGCGAGGCTACACCTTC	CASSSGRGYTF
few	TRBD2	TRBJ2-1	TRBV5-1	TGCGCCAGCAGCGCAAGCGGGAGCTCCTACAATGAGCAGTTCTTC	CASSASGSSYNEQFF
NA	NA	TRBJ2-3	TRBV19	TGTGCCAGTAGTATCAGGGGGAGGGAGTCAGATACGCAGTATTTT	CASSIRGRESDTQYF
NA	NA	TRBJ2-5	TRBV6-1	TGTGCCAGCAGTGAAGCAAGGGAGACCCAGTACTTC	CASSEARETQYF
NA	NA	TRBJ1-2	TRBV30	TGTGCCTGGAGTCCGGACAGCACTAACTATGGCTACACCTTC	CAWSPDSTNYGYTF
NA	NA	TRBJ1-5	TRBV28	TGTGCCAGCAGTTCAGTTATAGGGGATAGGGCACATCAGCCCCAGCATTTT	CASSSVIGDRAHQPQHF
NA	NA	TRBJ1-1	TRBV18	TGTGCCAGCTCACCCATGAACACTGAAGCTTTCTTT	CASSPMNTEAFF
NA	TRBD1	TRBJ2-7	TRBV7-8	TGTGCCAGCAGCCCCCGGGACAGCAGCTCCTACGAGCAGTACTTC	CASSPRDSSSYEQYF
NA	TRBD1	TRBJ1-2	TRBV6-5	TGTGCCAGCAGTCCTACAGGGGGCTCTGGCTACACCTTC	CASSPTGGSGYTF